This T cell receptor (beta chain) was sequenced during a study of CD8 T cells in Susac syndrome. When the RNA was reverse transcribed, random hexamers were used with an input of roughly 0.5 to 1 ug. Multiplex PCR with immunoSEQ amplified the TCR beta CDR3 across 54 Vbeta and 13 Jbeta. TCRdb re-called the immunoSEQ multiplex PCR reads with MiXCR, one entry per CDR3 protein. The profile shows around 71,000 distinct CDR3 sequences, 96% of them singletons. The CDR3 consists of 16 residues. In germline, CDR1 is LGHNA, CDR2 YNFKEQ. The J segment lost 3 bases and the V segment lost 3 bases, leaving 5 bases of the junction unmatched.

The sequence was collected from a human donor with multiple sclerosis. The sample comprised CD4+ T cells from PBMCs. The V call is TRBV4-2, the J call TRBJ2-2; 9 bases fit TRBD1. The CDR3 DNA follows: TGTGCCAGCAGCCAGAACAGGGGGCAAGACACCGGGGAGCTGTTTTTT. It is translated as CASSQNRGQDTGELFF.